This T cell receptor beta chain was observed in a study of cytomegalovirus exposure and HLA in healthy donors. At the level of the study: About 84% of 398 genotyped donors fell in the Caucasian-associated ancestry cluster.

On this clone itself: What it recognizes is unknown.

J was trimmed by 1 base and V by 6 bases; bases with no gene match: 6. Germline assignment: CDR1 MDHEN and CDR2 SYDVKM. This CDR3 spans 15 amino acids. Regarding the study as a whole: A later analysis found TCR association rates differed by HLA locus, highest for DRB1 and lowest for HLA-C. Most TCR sequences were seen very rarely across donors, but some public TCRs occurred in many. As a later analysis showed, several of the most significant clusters appeared to be linked to common viral pathogens.

Amplification used 60 Vbeta primers and 13 Jbeta primers. Sequencing used immunoSEQ multiplex PCR; TCRdb keeps in-frame clones, though not all of them. In the table there are about 120,000 clones, 65% of which are singletons. Sequencing input: PBMCs. This sequence originates from a woman aged 40 to 49 in good health and CMV-seropositive. J is TRBJ2-3 and V is TRBV28; 8 bases fit TRBD1. CDR3 sequence (DNA): TGTGCCAGCAGACCGGACAGGGACGGCACAGATACGCAGTATTTT. Its translation: CASRPDRDGTDTQYF.